This T cell receptor beta chain is drawn from a study of T cell responses to AZD1222 COVID-19 vaccine. Clones were sequenced by immunoSEQ multiplex PCR, and TCRdb holds only the in-frame ones, with some missing. The sample has approximately 180,000 clones, roughly 89% seen once. The CDR3 covers 13 residues. The trim removed 5 bases at V and 10 bases at J, leaving 8 bases unmatched. Looked up from germline, CDR1 is SQVTM and CDR2 is ANQGSEA. The sequence came from an adult in good health. The chain employs TRBV29-1 and TRBJ1-6; 7 bases align to TRBD1. Specimen: peripheral blood, collected on day 0 of AZD1222 vaccination. The CDR3 region has the DNA TGCAGCGTTAGACAGGGTCCGGGATCACCCCTCCACTTT. Translation: CSVRQGPGSPLHF.